This T cell receptor (beta chain) appears in the sequencing data of a study of T cells in Graves' hyperthyroidism and ophthalmopathy. There were TCR beta CDR3 regions amplified from RNA transcripts. First-round RT-PCR targeting the TCR CDR3 was performed with the HTBI primer set. TCRdb fed the multiplex PCR reads into MiXCR, producing one record per CDR3 protein. This table holds 450,000 to 600,000 distinct CDR3 sequences, about 14% found once. Germline V gene sequence: CDR1 SGHTA, CDR2 FQGNSA. This CDR3 region has 15 residues. The V and J ends lost 1 base and 2 bases, in that order; junction bases with no gene match: 0. Hyperthyroidism patients were newly diagnosed, had disease duration under 2 months, and were aged 18 to 65 years. This clonotype has a count of ten or more.

The TCR sequence derives from a woman aged 40 to 50 with Graves' hyperthyroidism. Source material: blood. The J gene is TRBJ2-7, the V gene TRBV7-2; 12 bases match TRBD1. CDR3 in DNA: TGTGCCAGCAGCTTAGGGGACAGGGGGCCCTACGAGCAGTACTTC. This gives the protein CASSLGDRGPYEQYF.